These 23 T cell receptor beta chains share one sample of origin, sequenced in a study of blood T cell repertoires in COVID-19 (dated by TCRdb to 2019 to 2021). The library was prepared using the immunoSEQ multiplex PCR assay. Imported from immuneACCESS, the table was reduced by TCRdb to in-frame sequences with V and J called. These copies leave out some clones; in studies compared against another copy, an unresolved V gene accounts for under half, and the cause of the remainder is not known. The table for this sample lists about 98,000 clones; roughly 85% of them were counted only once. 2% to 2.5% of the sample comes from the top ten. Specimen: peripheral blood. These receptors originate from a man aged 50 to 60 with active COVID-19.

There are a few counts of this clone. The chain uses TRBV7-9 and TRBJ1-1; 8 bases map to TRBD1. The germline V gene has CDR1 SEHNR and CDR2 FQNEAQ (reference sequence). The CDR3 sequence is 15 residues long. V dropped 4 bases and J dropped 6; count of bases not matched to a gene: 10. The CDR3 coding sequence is TGTGCCAGCAGCTCCTACGACAGGGGAAGCCCTGAAGCTTTCTTT. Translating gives CASSSYDRGSPEAFF.

The DNA for the CDR3 is TGTGCCAGCAGCCTCAAGGCGGGTCCATACGAGCAGTACTTC. This codes for CASSLKAGPYEQYF. The rearrangement uses TRBV3-1 (or the pseudogene TRBV3-2) and TRBJ2-7; tentative D call: TRBD2 (5 bases). This CDR3 is built from 14 residues. Germline lookup yields CDR1 LGHDT and CDR2 YNNKEL (reference sequence). V was cut by 4 bases and J by 4 bases, with 14 bases left in between.

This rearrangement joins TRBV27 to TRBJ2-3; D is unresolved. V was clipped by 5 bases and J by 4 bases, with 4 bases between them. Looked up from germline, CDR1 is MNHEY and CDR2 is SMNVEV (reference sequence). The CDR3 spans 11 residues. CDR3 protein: CASSQADTQYF. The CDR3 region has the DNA TGTGCCAGCAGTCAGGCAGATACGCAGTATTTT.

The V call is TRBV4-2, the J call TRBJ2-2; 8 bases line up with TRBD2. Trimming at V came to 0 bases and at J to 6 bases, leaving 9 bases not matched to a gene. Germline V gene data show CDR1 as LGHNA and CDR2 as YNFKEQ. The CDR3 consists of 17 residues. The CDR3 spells CASSQEGTGGYSGELFF. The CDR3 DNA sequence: TGTGCCAGCAGCCAAGAAGGGACGGGGGGGTATTCCGGGGAGCTGTTTTTT.

The CDR3 bases are TGTGCCAGCAGCGAGAACCTGCCTCTTAGCACAGATACGCAGTATTTT. Protein: CASSENLPLSTDTQYF. The chain uses TRBV4-2 and TRBJ2-3; D ambiguous. This CDR3 has 16 amino acids. The V gene lost 5 bases and the J gene lost 0 bases, with 15 bases spanning the gap. Germline CDR1 is LGHNA and CDR2 is YNFKEQ.

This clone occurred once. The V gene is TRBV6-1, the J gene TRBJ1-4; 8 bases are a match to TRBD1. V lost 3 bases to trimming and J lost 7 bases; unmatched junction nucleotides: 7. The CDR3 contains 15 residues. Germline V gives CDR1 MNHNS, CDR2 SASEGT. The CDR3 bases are TGTGCCAGCAGTGAGGGGACAGGTTTTAGTGAAAAACTGTTTTTT. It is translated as CASSEGTGFSEKLFF.

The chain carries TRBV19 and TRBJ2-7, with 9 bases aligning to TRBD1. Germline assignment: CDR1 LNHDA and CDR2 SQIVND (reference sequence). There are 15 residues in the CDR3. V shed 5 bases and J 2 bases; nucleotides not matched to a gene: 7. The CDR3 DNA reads TGTGCCAGTAGTGTTGGACAGGGGAGGACCTACGAGCAGTACTTC. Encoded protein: CASSVGQGRTYEQYF.

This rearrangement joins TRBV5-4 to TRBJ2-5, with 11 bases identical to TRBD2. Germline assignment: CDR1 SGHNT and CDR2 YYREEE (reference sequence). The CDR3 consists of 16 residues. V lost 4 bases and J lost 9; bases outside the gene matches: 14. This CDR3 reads CASSLALAGGKRAQYF. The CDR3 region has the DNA TGTGCCAGCAGCCTGGCCCTAGCGGGGGGAAAACGGGCCCAGTACTTC.

CDR3: CASTWGGRGMRETQYF. The CDR3 DNA is TGTGCCAGCACCTGGGGCGGGCGGGGGATGAGGGAGACCCAGTACTTC. The chain employs TRBV2 and TRBJ2-5; 7 bases match TRBD2. The CDR3 is made up of 16 amino acids. Germline CDR1 and CDR2: SNHLY and FYNNEI. V dropped 7 bases and J dropped 5; count of bases not matched to a gene: 16.

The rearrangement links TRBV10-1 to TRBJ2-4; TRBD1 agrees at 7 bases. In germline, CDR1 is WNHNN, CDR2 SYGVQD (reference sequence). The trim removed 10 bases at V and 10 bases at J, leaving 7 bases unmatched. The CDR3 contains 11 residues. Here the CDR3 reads CAKGQDPIQYF. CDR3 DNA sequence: TGCGCCAAAGGACAGGATCCAATTCAGTACTTC.

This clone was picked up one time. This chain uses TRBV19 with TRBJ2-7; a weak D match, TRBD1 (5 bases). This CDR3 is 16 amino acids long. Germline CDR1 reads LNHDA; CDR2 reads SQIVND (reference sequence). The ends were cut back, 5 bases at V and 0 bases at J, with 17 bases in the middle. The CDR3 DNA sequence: TGTGCCAGTAGTGTCAATCTCAGGGATAGCTCCTACGAGCAGTACTTC. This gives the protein CASSVNLRDSSYEQYF.

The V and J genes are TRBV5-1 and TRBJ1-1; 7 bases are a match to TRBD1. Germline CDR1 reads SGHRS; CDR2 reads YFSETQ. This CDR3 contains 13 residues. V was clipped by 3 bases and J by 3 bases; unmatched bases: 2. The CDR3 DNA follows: TGCGCCAGCAGCTACGACAGGGACACTGAAGCTTTCTTT. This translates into CASSYDRDTEAFF.

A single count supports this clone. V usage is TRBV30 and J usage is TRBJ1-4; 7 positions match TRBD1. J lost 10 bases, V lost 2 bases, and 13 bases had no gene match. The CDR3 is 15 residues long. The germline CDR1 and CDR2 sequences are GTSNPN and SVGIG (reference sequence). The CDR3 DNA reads TGTGCCTGGAGTCAGCGACGACAGGGATGGGGAAAACTGTTTTTT. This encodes CAWSQRRQGWGKLFF.

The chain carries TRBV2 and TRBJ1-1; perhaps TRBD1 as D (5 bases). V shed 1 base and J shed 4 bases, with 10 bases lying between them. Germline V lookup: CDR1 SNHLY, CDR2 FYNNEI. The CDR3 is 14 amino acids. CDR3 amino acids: CASSEGQGGTEAFF. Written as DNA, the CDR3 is TGTGCCAGCAGTGAAGGGCAGGGTGGCACTGAAGCTTTCTTT.

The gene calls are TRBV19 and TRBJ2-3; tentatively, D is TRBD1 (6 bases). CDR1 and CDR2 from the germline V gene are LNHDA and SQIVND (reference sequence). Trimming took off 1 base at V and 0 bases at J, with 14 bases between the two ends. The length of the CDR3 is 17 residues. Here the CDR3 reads CASSIVRAGVSTDTQYF. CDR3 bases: TGTGCCAGTAGTATAGTTCGGGCAGGGGTAAGCACAGATACGCAGTATTTT.

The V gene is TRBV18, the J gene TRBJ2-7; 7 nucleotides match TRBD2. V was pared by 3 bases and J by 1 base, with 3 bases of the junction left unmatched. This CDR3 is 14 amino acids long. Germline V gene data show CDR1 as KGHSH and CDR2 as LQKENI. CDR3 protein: CASSPLGGSYEQYF. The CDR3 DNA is TGTGCCAGCTCACCCCTGGGGGGGTCCTACGAGCAGTACTTC.

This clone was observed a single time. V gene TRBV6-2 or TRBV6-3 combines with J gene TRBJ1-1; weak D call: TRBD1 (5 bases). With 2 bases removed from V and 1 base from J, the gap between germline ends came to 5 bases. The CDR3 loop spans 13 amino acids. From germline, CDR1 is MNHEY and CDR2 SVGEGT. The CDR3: CASSYRGNTEAFF. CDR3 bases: TGTGCCAGCAGTTACAGGGGGAACACTGAAGCTTTCTTT.

The CDR3 protein is CASNRNTEAFF. As DNA, the CDR3 is TGTGCCAGTAACAGGAACACTGAAGCTTTCTTT. The V gene is TRBV19, the J gene TRBJ1-1; D is ambiguous. The V gene lost 7 bases and the J gene lost 1 base, with 4 bases spanning the gap. There are 11 residues in the CDR3. Germline V gene lookup returns CDR1 LNHDA and CDR2 SQIVND (reference sequence).

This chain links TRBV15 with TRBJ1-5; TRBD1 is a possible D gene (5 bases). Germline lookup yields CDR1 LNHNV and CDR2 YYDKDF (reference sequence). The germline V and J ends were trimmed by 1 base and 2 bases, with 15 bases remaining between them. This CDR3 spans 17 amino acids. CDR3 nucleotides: TGTGCCACCAGCAGAGCCGTGGGGCAGATGGGCAATCAGCCCCAGCATTTT. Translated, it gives CATSRAVGQMGNQPQHF.

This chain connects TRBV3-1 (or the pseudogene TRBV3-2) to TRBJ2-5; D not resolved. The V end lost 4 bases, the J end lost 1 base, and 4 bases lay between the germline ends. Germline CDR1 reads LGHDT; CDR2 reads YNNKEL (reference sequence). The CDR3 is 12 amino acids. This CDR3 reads CASSPLQETQYF. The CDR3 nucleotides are TGTGCCAGCAGCCCTCTCCAAGAGACCCAGTACTTC.

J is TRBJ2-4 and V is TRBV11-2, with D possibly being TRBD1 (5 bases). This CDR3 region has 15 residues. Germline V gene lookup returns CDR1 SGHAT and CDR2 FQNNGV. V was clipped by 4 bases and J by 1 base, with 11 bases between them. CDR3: CASSSQAGAKNIQYF. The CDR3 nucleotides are TGTGCCAGCAGCTCTCAGGCAGGGGCCAAAAACATTCAGTACTTC.

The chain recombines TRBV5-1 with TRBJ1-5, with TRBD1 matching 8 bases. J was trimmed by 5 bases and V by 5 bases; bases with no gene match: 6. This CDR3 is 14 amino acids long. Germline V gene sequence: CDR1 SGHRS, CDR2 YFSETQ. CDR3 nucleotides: TGCGCCAGCAGTTTACAGGGGGAGGATCAGCCCCAGCATTTT. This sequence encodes CASSLQGEDQPQHF. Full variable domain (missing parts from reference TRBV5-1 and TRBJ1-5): KAGVTQTPRYLIKTRGQQVTLSCSPISGHRSVSWYQQTPGQGLQFLFEYFSETQRNKGNFPGRFSGRQFSNSRSEMNVSTLELGDSALYLCASSLQGEDQPQHFGDGTRLSIL.

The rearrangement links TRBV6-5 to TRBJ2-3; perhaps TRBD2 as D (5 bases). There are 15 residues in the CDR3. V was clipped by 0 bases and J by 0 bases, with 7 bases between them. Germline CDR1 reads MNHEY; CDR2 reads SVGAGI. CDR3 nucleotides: TGTGCCAGCAGTTACTCCCGGGGTAGCACAGATACGCAGTATTTT. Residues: CASSYSRGSTDTQYF.